These 30 T cell receptor beta chains originate from one sample sequenced in a study of early stage breast cancer tumors. The method was immunoSEQ multiplex PCR; TCRdb's version includes in-frame clones alone and lacks a portion of them. Of tens of thousands of clones detected, roughly 78% appear once; the ten largest clones hold around 3.6%. The sample taken for sequencing was blood. The source of these receptors is a person aged 40 to 49 with breast cancer.

The chain joins TRBV4-2 to TRBJ2-7; no definite D call. There are 12 residues in the CDR3. Trimming removed 9 bases at V and 3 bases at J, with 12 bases between. The germline V gene has CDR1 LGHNA and CDR2 YNFKEQ. CDR3 coding DNA: TGTGCCAGAAGCTTGGCTAGCTACGAGCAGTACTTC. This sequence encodes CARSLASYEQYF.

V is TRBV28 and J is TRBJ2-3; D may be TRBD1 (6 bases). Per germline, CDR1 MDHEN and CDR2 SYDVKM. This CDR3 contains 15 residues. V was pared by 10 bases and J by 3 bases, with 20 bases between. The CDR3 sequence: CATKGEFPITDTQYF. For the CDR3, the DNA is TGTGCCACCAAGGGGGAGTTCCCCATTACAGATACGCAGTATTTT.

The V gene is TRBV2, the J gene TRBJ1-1, with TRBD1 matching 7 bases. This CDR3 comprises 17 residues. V shed 4 bases, J shed 0 bases, and the junction held 11 bases outside the gene matches. Germline assignment: CDR1 SNHLY and CDR2 FYNNEI. In DNA, the CDR3 is TGTGCCAGCAGTGCCCGACAGGGTGGGGAGATGAACACTGAAGCTTTCTTT. Translated: CASSARQGGEMNTEAFF.

The chain carries TRBV27 and TRBJ2-3, with 7 bases aligning to TRBD2. Germline V lookup: CDR1 MNHEY, CDR2 SMNVEV (reference sequence). The CDR3 has 15 amino acids. Trimming at V came to 4 bases and at J to 6 bases, leaving 10 bases not matched to a gene. The CDR3 DNA follows: TGTGCCAGCAGTTCCACCTGGGCGGGAGAGGATACGCAGTATTTT. This codes for CASSSTWAGEDTQYF.

This sequence joins TRBV10-1 and TRBJ2-1, with TRBD1 matching 8 bases. Germline V CDR1 and CDR2: WNHNN, SYGVQD (reference sequence). The J segment lost 9 bases and the V segment lost 8 bases, leaving 6 bases of the junction unmatched. The CDR3 extends over 12 amino acids. The CDR3 sequence: CASGTGGGEQFF. CDR3 nucleotide sequence: TGCGCCAGCGGCACAGGGGGAGGTGAGCAGTTCTTC.

This chain joins TRBV4-2 and TRBJ2-3; D gene unclear. Germline V lookup: CDR1 LGHNA, CDR2 YNFKEQ. This CDR3 contains 16 residues. Trimming left V 3 bases short and J 7 bases short, with 20 bases between. The CDR3 region is CASSQVTAPARNTQYF. The CDR3 DNA reads TGTGCCAGCAGCCAGGTCACAGCCCCAGCCCGAAATACGCAGTATTTT.

This chain links TRBV4-2 with TRBJ1-1; 11 bases are shared with TRBD1. V dropped 0 bases and J dropped 4; count of bases not matched to a gene: 1. CDR1 and CDR2 (germline): LGHNA, YNFKEQ. This CDR3 has 15 amino acids. CDR3 sequence: CASSQEGTGGTEAFF. CDR3 coding DNA: TGTGCCAGCAGCCAAGAGGGGACAGGGGGCACTGAAGCTTTCTTT.

The chain joins TRBV6-1 to TRBJ1-5, with D possibly matching TRBD1 (6 bases). CDR3 size: 16 residues. V lost 1 base, J lost 5 bases, and 15 bases lay in between. The germline V gene has CDR1 MNHNS and CDR2 SASEGT. The chain's CDR3 is CASSEVTGLVYQPQHF. CDR3 bases: TGTGCCAGCAGTGAAGTCACAGGGTTGGTGTATCAGCCCCAGCATTTT.

This chain links TRBV6-1 with TRBJ2-4, with 12 bases identical to TRBD2. J was trimmed by 7 bases and V by 9 bases; bases with no gene match: 7. Germline assignment: CDR1 MNHNS and CDR2 SASEGT. The CDR3 has 14 residues. The CDR3 nucleotides are TGTGCCAGTCTAGCGGGAGGGCCGGGGAACATTCAGTACTTC. It encodes CASLAGGPGNIQYF.

The V gene is TRBV5-1, the J gene TRBJ2-3; D is perhaps TRBD1 or TRBD2 (6 bases each). The CDR3 is made up of 15 amino acids. V was pared by 3 bases and J by 4 bases, with 15 bases between. Germline V gives CDR1 SGHRS, CDR2 YFSETQ. In DNA form, the CDR3 reads TGCGCCAGCAGCTCGGGGGCTAGCAGGGCAGATACGCAGTATTTT. Protein product: CASSSGASRADTQYF. The entire variable domain, with the rest obtained from reference TRBV5-1 and TRBJ2-3, is as follows: KAGVTQTPRYLIKTRGQQVTLSCSPISGHRSVSWYQQTPGQGLQFLFEYFSETQRNKGNFPGRFSGRQFSNSRSEMNVSTLELGDSALYLCASSSGASRADTQYFGPGTRLTVL.

The rearrangement uses TRBV5-6 and TRBJ2-1, with 13 bases lining up with TRBD2. Trimming cost V 4 bases and J 10 bases; bases outside gene matches: 5. In germline, CDR1 is SGHDT, CDR2 YYEEEE. The CDR3 length is 14 residues. Here the CDR3 DNA reads TGTGCCAGCAGCCCGGGACTAGCGGGATTCGAGCAGTTCTTC. This translates into CASSPGLAGFEQFF.

The chain employs TRBV7-9 and TRBJ1-1, with a possible D match to TRBD1 (5 bases). Germline loops: CDR1 SEHNR, CDR2 FQNEAQ (reference sequence). This CDR3 contains 17 residues. Trimming removed 3 bases at V and 1 base at J, with 18 bases between. CDR3 sequence: CASSFRGGAVGNTEAFF. The CDR3 DNA is TGTGCCAGCAGCTTCCGGGGGGGAGCAGTGGGGAACACTGAAGCTTTCTTT.

This chain joins TRBV5-5 and TRBJ1-5; TRBD1 might be the D (5 bases). With 5 bases removed from V and 2 bases from J, the gap between germline ends came to 8 bases. There are 13 residues in the CDR3. Per the germline V gene, CDR1 is SGHKS and CDR2 is YYEKEE (reference sequence). CDR3 in amino acids: CASSQTGNQPQHF. The CDR3 nucleotides are TGTGCCAGCAGTCAGACAGGCAATCAGCCCCAGCATTTT.

J is TRBJ2-5 and V is TRBV7-8; 11 nucleotides line up with TRBD2. V was clipped by 2 bases and J by 5 bases; unmatched bases: 10. From germline, CDR1 is SGHVS and CDR2 FQNEAQ. The CDR3 spans 17 residues. Here the CDR3 DNA reads TGTGCCAGCAGCTTACCCCCGATAGCGGGAGGGGTGGAGACCCAGTACTTC. It codes for CASSLPPIAGGVETQYF.

The gene calls are TRBV7-9 and TRBJ2-1; 7 positions agree with TRBD2. Trimming cost V 5 bases and J 12 bases; bases outside gene matches: 16. This CDR3 contains 15 residues. The V gene's germline CDR1 is SEHNR and CDR2 FQNEAQ (reference sequence). Written as DNA, the CDR3 is TGTGCCAGCAGCCTTGATATTGCTGGGTCGGGGGGGCAGTTCTTC. This codes for CASSLDIAGSGGQFF.

The V gene is TRBV28, the J gene TRBJ2-4; TRBD1 agrees at 9 bases. CDR3 size: 11 residues. The germline V gene has CDR1 MDHEN and CDR2 SYDVKM. The ends lost 5 bases at V and 16 bases at J; junction bases unmatched: 6. The DNA of the CDR3 is TGTGCCAGCAGTGACGACAGGGGGGAATACTTC. It translates to CASSDDRGEYF. Variable domain in full (rest from reference TRBV28 and TRBJ2-4): DVKVTQSSRYLVKRTGEKVFLECVQDMDHENMFWYRQDPGLGLRLIYFSYDVKMKEKGDIPEGYSVSREKKERFSLILESASTNQTSMYLCASSDDRGEYFGAGTRLSVL.

V usage is TRBV4-1 and J usage is TRBJ1-2; D is uncertain. Germline V gene lookup returns CDR1 MGHRA and CDR2 YSYEKL. The length of the CDR3 is 15 residues. V dropped 1 base and J dropped 2 bases, with 11 bases sitting between them. The CDR3 sequence is CASSQVQEGNYGYTF. CDR3 coding DNA: TGCGCCAGCAGCCAAGTTCAAGAGGGAAACTATGGCTACACCTTC.

This clone was observed a handful of times. The chain is built from TRBV4-1 and TRBJ1-3, with unresolved D. V lost 1 base and J lost 0, with 10 bases in between. The CDR3 loop spans 16 amino acids. Germline values: CDR1 MGHRA, CDR2 YSYEKL. The CDR3 protein is CASSQGPLISGNTIYF. DNA of the CDR3: TGCGCCAGCAGCCAAGGTCCCCTAATCTCTGGAAACACCATATATTTT.

The CDR3 reads CASSSGTGTGNEQFF. In DNA form, the CDR3 reads TGCGCCAGCAGCTCCGGGACTGGGACGGGCAATGAGCAGTTCTTC. This rearrangement joins TRBV5-1 to TRBJ2-1; D is possibly TRBD2 (6 bases). This CDR3 spans 15 amino acids. In germline, CDR1 is SGHRS, CDR2 YFSETQ. Trimming stripped 3 bases from V and 6 bases from J, with 16 bases between. The variable domain in full, with the rest retrieved from reference TRBV5-1 and TRBJ2-1, is KAGVTQTPRYLIKTRGQQVTLSCSPISGHRSVSWYQQTPGQGLQFLFEYFSETQRNKGNFPGRFSGRQFSNSRSEMNVSTLELGDSALYLCASSSGTGTGNEQFFGPGTRLTVL.

The rearrangement uses TRBV6-4 and TRBJ2-7, with TRBD2 matching over 11 bases. The CDR3 contains 16 residues. J lost 3 bases, V lost 6 bases, and 10 bases had no gene match. Germline loops: CDR1 MRHNA, CDR2 SNTAGT. This CDR3 reads CASRGRTSGPDYEQYF. In DNA, the CDR3 is TGTGCCAGCAGGGGACGGACTAGCGGGCCCGACTACGAGCAGTACTTC.

The chain carries TRBV11-1 and TRBJ2-1; D perhaps matches TRBD2 (6 bases). V was shortened by 5 bases and J by 3 bases, with 17 bases between the two germline ends. The CDR3 extends over 16 amino acids. Germline values: CDR1 SGHAT, CDR2 FQDESV (reference sequence). The CDR3 region has the DNA TGTGCCAGCAGCCCAGTCGGAGGGCGAGTCTACAATGAGCAGTTCTTC. This encodes CASSPVGGRVYNEQFF.

This chain connects TRBV7-8 to TRBJ2-7, with TRBD1 identical over 9 bases. This CDR3 spans 16 amino acids. The germline gives CDR1 SGHVS, CDR2 FQNEAQ. V was pared by 5 bases and J by 0 bases, with 8 bases of the junction left unmatched. In DNA, the CDR3 is TGTGCCAGCAGCGTAGGAGCGGGACAGGGCTCCTACGAGCAGTACTTC. As protein: CASSVGAGQGSYEQYF. The full variable domain, completed using reference TRBV7-8 and TRBJ2-7, is GAGVSQSPRYKVAKRGQDVALRCDPISGHVSLFWYQQALGQGPEFLTYFQNEAQLDKSGLPSDRFFAERPEGSVSTLKIQRTQQEDSAVYLCASSVGAGQGSYEQYFGPGTRLTVT.

J is TRBJ2-5 and V is TRBV11-3; TRBD2 aligns across 8 bases. Germline V gene lookup returns CDR1 SGHNT and CDR2 YENEEA. There are 17 residues in the CDR3. V shed 1 base, J shed 5 bases, and the junction held 12 bases outside the gene matches. CDR3 in DNA: TGTGCCAGCAGCTTAGCCGGGAGGGCCCTCGCGGGCGAGACCCAGTACTTC. Residues: CASSLAGRALAGETQYF.

The genes are TRBV30 and TRBJ1-3; 9 bases match TRBD1. V was pared by 2 bases and J by 8 bases, with 10 bases of the junction left unmatched. CDR1 is GTSNPN and CDR2 is SVGIG in the germline V gene (reference sequence). The CDR3 length is 15 residues. The CDR3 loop reads CAWSPSDRGQDTIYF. The CDR3 bases are TGTGCCTGGAGTCCATCGGACAGGGGACAGGACACCATATATTTT.

The V and J genes are TRBV5-1 and TRBJ1-3; maybe TRBD1 (5 bases). Per germline, CDR1 SGHRS and CDR2 YFSETQ. The ends were cut back, 0 bases at V and 2 bases at J, with 12 bases in the middle. The CDR3 sequence is 16 residues long. DNA of the CDR3: TGCGCCAGCAGCTTGGAATGGGCAGGGACTGGAAACACCATATATTTT. As protein: CASSLEWAGTGNTIYF.

CDR3 bases: TGTGCCAGCAGCCTTTCTATTGGGGACACTGAAGCTTTCTTT. This sequence encodes CASSLSIGDTEAFF. The chain carries TRBV9 and TRBJ1-1, with D hard to call. CDR1 and CDR2 (germline): SGDLS, YYNGEE. The V gene lost 4 bases and the J gene lost 3 bases, with 13 bases spanning the gap. CDR3 size: 14 residues.

This chain links TRBV5-1 with TRBJ2-7, with 8 bases matching TRBD1. The length of the CDR3 is 15 residues. Germline lookup yields CDR1 SGHRS and CDR2 YFSETQ. V dropped 2 bases and J dropped 1; count of bases not matched to a gene: 5. As DNA, the CDR3 is TGCGCCAGCAGCTTCGAACAGGGGGGATCCTACGAGCAGTACTTC. Translating gives CASSFEQGGSYEQYF.

Comments on this clone: Other DNA sequences from this sample encode an identical CDR3 as well. V is TRBV30 and J is TRBJ1-2; no reliable D call. The CDR3 contains 12 residues. Germline loops: CDR1 GTSNPN, CDR2 SVGIG (reference sequence). With 2 bases removed from V and 5 bases from J, the gap between germline ends came to 9 bases. The CDR3 DNA reads TGTGCCTGGAGTCCAGGTTTTTATGGCTACACCTTC. It translates to CAWSPGFYGYTF.

The chain employs TRBV5-1 and TRBJ2-3; 11 bases align to TRBD2. The V and J ends lost 2 bases and 5 bases, in that order; junction bases with no gene match: 1. Germline V lookup: CDR1 SGHRS, CDR2 YFSETQ. This CDR3 contains 14 residues. The CDR3 nucleotides read TGCGCCAGCAGCTTACTAGCGGGGGAAGATACGCAGTATTTT. Residues: CASSLLAGEDTQYF.

This sequence joins TRBV7-2 and TRBJ1-5; possible D gene TRBD1, 5 bases. Germline V gene data show CDR1 as SGHTA and CDR2 as FQGNSA. Deletions cut 5 bases from V and 7 bases from J, with 15 bases between. This CDR3 comprises 14 residues. The CDR3 loop is CASSLGGARQPQHF. CDR3 DNA: TGTGCCAGCAGCCTCGGCGGGGCACGACAGCCCCAGCATTTT. Variable domain in full (rest from reference TRBV7-2 and TRBJ1-5): GAGVSQSPSNKVTEKGKDVELRCDPISGHTALYWYRQSLGQGLEFLIYFQGNSAPDKSGLPSDRFSAERTGGSVSTLTIQRTQQEDSAVYLCASSLGGARQPQHFGDGTRLSIL.